This T cell receptor (beta chain) was recovered during a study of human T cells and chemical hapten exposure. Study-wide context: DPC 0.01% went on the upper back by patch test, with reading at 6 days. Small pooled library volume differences chiefly drove per-sample TCR yield variation.

Described time point: patch test 2, 6 weeks after DPC sensitization. The treatment is: therapeutic diphenylcyclopropenone sensitization with weekly scalp DPC. Blood draws preceded each patch test application. Unique molecular identifiers were attached to individual cDNA molecules during library preparation. TCRdb fed the RACE reads into MiXCR, producing one record per CDR3 protein. The sample yields approximately 350,000 distinct CDR3 sequences, roughly 6% seen once. Germline V lookup: CDR1 SNHLY, CDR2 FYNNEI. CDR3 length: 13 amino acids. Trimming took off 8 bases at V and 3 bases at J, with 12 bases between the two ends. This clonotype was seen a handful of times.

The source material was whole blood, sampled in connection with sensitization to the hapten diphenylcyclopropenone (DPC). The J gene is TRBJ2-3, the V gene TRBV2; possible D gene TRBD2, 6 bases. The sequence was obtained from a woman aged 18 to 35 with alopecia areata. Some clones in this sample may be carry-over from other donors' samples. The CDR3 loop reads CASGPLATDTQYF. CDR3 DNA: TGTGCCAGCGGCCCGCTAGCGACAGATACGCAGTATTTT.